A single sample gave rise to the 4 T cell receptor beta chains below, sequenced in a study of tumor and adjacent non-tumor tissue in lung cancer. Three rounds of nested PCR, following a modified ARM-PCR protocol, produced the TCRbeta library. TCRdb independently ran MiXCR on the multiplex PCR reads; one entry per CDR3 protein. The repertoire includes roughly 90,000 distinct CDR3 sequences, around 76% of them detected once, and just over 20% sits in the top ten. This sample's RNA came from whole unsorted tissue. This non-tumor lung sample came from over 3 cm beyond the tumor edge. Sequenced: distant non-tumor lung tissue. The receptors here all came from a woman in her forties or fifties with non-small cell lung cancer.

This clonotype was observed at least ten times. Here the CDR3 DNA reads TGTGCCAGCAGTTGGACCCGGGACAGCCCTAAGCCCCAGCATTTT. Translating it yields CASSWTRDSPKPQHF. The chain has TRBV28 and TRBJ1-5, with 7 positions matching TRBD1. Germline-derived CDR1 and CDR2 are MDHEN and SYDVKM. The CDR3 is 15 residues long. V lost 4 bases and J lost 8; bases outside the gene matches: 11.

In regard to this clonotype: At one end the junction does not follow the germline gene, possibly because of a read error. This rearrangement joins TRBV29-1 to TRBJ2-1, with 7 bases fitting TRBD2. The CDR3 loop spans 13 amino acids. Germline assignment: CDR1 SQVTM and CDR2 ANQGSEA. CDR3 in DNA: TGCAGCGTCTTTAGCGGGTCGGGCAATGTGCAGTTCTTC. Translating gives CSVFSGSGNVQFF.

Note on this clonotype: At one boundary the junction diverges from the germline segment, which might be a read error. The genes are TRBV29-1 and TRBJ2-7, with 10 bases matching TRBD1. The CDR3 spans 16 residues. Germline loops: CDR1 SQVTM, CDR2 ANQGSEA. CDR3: CSVEPHGTGDTREKYF. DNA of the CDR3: TGCAGCGTTGAACCCCACGGGACAGGGGATACTAGGGAGAAGTATTTC.

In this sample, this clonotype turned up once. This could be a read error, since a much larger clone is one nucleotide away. Here the CDR3 DNA reads TGTGCCTGGAACGGAGAGGGACCCGGGGAGCTGTTTTTT. It codes for CAWNGEGPGELFF. The rearrangement joins TRBV30 to TRBJ2-2, with D possibly being TRBD1 or TRBD2 (5 bases each). The CDR3 consists of 13 residues. The germline CDR1 and CDR2 sequences are GTSNPN and SVGIG (reference sequence). Between the trimmed V and J ends, which lost 4 bases and 6 bases, there was a span of 12 bases.